The sequence of this TCR beta chain was determined in a study of OX40 agonist ivuxolimab in advanced cancers. Turning to the study itself: Ivuxolimab doses were 0.01, 0.1, 0.3, 1.5, 3 or 10 mg/kg every 2 weeks. Among those treated, three patients had partial responses, one with hepatocellular carcinoma and two with cutaneous melanoma. Points from the study as a whole: Some patients who did not respond also had low normalized T-cell clonal expansion. Expansion of clones was among the lowest in partial responders at 0.1-3.0 mg/kg.

Only in-frame clones appear in the TCRdb table, and some are missing; sequencing was by immunoSEQ multiplex PCR. The sample holds roughly 60,000 clones, 70% to 90% seen once. Trimming took 5 bases from V and 4 from J; bases not matched to a gene: 4. This CDR3 spans 14 amino acids. Germline CDR1 MNHEY, CDR2 SMNVEV (reference sequence). About this clone: Antigen: not known.

This sequence originates from an adult with an advanced solid tumor such as melanoma, head and neck, liver or kidney cancer. The chain recombines TRBV27 with TRBJ1-2; 10 nucleotides agree with TRBD1. The sequences come from CD4+ or CD8+ T cells sorted from blood, collected in a trial of the OX40 agonist ivuxolimab. CDR3 DNA: TGTGCCAGCAGTCCGTGGACAGGGGGCTATGGCTACACCTTC. This translates into CASSPWTGGYGYTF.